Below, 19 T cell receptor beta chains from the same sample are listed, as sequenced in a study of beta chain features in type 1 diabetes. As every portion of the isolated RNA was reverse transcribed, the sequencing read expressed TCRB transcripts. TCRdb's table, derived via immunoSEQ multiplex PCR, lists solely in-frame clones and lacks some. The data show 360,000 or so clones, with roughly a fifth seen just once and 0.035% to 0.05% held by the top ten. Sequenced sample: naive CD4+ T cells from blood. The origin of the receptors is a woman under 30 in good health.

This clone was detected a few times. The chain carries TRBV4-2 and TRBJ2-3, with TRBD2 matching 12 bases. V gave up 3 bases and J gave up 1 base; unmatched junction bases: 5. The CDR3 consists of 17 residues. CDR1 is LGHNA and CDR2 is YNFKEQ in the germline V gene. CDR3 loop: CASSQLGTSGRTDTQYF. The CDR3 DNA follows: TGTGCCAGCAGCCAGCTCGGGACTAGCGGGCGCACAGATACGCAGTATTTT.

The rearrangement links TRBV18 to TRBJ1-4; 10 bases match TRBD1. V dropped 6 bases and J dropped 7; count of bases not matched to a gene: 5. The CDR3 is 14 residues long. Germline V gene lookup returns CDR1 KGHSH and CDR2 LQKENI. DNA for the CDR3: TGTGCCAGCTCCGACAGGGGGCGAGGTGAAAAACTGTTTTTT. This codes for CASSDRGRGEKLFF.

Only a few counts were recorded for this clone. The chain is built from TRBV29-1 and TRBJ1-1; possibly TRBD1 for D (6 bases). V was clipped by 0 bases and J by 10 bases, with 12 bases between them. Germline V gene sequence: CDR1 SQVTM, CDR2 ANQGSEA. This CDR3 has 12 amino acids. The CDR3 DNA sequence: TGCAGCGTTGAAGAGAGTCAGGGGAGAGCTTTCTTT. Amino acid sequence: CSVEESQGRAFF.

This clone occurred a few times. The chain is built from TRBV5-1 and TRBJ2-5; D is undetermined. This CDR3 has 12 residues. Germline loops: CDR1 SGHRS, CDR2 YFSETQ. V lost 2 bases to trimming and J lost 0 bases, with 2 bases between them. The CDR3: CASSFYQETQYF. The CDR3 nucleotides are TGCGCCAGCAGCTTCTACCAAGAGACCCAGTACTTC.

The CDR3 nucleotides are TGCGCCAGCAGCCCGGAGGGACTCATGAACACTGAAGCTTTCTTT. It yields the protein CASSPEGLMNTEAFF. This chain uses TRBV5-1 with TRBJ1-1; perhaps TRBD1 as D (5 bases). Trimming stripped 4 bases from V and 0 bases from J, with 13 bases between. The CDR3 covers 15 residues. Germline V gene lookup returns CDR1 SGHRS and CDR2 YFSETQ.

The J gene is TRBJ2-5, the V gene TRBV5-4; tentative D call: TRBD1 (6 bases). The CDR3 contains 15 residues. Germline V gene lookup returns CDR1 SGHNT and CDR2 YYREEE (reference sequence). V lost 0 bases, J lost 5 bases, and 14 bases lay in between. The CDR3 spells CASSLAAGAEETQYF. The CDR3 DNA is TGTGCCAGCAGCTTGGCTGCAGGGGCGGAGGAGACCCAGTACTTC.

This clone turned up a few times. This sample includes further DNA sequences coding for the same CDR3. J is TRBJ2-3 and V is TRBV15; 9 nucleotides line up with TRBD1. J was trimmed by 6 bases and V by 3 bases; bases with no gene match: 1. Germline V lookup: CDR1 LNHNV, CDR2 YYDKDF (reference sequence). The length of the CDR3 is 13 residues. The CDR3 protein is CATSRDRGDTQYF. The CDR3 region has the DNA TGTGCCACCAGCAGGGACAGGGGCGATACGCAGTATTTT.

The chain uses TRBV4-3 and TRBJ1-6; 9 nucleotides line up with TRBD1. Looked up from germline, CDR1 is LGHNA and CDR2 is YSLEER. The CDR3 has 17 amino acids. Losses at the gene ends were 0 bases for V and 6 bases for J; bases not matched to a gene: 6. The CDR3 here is CASSQDKTGGSNSPLHF. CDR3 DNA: TGCGCCAGCAGCCAAGATAAAACAGGGGGCAGTAATTCACCCCTCCACTTT.

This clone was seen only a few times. CDR3 loop: CAWADIDLGYTF. Written as DNA, the CDR3 is TGTGCCTGGGCAGACATCGACCTTGGCTACACCTTC. The genes are TRBV30 and TRBJ1-2, with D unclear. Germline V gene lookup returns CDR1 GTSNPN and CDR2 SVGIG (reference sequence). CDR3 length equals 12 residues. V lost 5 bases, J lost 7 bases, and 14 bases lay in between.

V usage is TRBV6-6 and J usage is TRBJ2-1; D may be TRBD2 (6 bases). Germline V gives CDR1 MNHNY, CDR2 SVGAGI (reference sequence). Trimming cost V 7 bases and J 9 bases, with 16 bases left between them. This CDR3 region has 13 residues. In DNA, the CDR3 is TGTGCCAGCAACAAAGGGAGGCGGATTGAGCAGTTCTTC. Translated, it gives CASNKGRRIEQFF.

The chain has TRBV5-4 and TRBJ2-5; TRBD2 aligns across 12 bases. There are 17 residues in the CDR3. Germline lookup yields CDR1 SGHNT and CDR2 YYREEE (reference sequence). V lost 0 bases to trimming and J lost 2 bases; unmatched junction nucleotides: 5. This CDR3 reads CASSLGEGTSGQETQYF. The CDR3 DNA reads TGTGCCAGCAGCTTGGGGGAGGGGACTAGCGGGCAAGAGACCCAGTACTTC.

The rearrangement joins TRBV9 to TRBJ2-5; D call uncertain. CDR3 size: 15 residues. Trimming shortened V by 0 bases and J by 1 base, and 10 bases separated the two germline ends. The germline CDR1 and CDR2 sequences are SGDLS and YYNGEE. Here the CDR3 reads CASSVGVTAQETQYF. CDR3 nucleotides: TGTGCCAGCAGCGTAGGGGTCACAGCCCAAGAGACCCAGTACTTC. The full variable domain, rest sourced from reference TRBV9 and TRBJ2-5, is DSGVTQTPKHLITATGQRVTLRCSPRSGDLSVYWYQQSLDQGLQFLIQYYNGEERAKGNILERFSAQQFPDLHSELNLSSLELGDSALYFCASSVGVTAQETQYFGPGTRLLVL.

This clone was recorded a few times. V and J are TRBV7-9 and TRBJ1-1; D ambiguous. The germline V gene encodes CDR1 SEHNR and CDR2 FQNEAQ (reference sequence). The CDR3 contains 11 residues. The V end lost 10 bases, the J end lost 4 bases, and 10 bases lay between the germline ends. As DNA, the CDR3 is TGTGCCACACACCCCAGCACTGAAGCTTTCTTT. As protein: CATHPSTEAFF.

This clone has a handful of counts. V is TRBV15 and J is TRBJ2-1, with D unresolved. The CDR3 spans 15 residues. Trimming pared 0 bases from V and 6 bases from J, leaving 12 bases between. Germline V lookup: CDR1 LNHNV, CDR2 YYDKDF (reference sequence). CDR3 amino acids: CATSRDQAASNEQFF. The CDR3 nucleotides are TGTGCCACCAGCAGAGATCAAGCCGCTAGCAATGAGCAGTTCTTC.

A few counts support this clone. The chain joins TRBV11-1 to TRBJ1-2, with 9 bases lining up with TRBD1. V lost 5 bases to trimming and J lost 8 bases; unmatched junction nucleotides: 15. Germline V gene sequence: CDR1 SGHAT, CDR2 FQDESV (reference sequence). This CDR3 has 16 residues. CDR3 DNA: TGTGCCAGCAGCCTTACTGAAGTCCGGGACAGGGTGGGCTACACCTTC. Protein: CASSLTEVRDRVGYTF.

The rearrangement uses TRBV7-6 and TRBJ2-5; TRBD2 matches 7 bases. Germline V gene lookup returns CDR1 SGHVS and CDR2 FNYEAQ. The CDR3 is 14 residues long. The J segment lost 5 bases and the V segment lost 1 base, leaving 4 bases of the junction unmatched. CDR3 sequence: CASSLVAGDETQYF. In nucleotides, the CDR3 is TGTGCCAGCAGCTTAGTGGCGGGGGACGAGACCCAGTACTTC.

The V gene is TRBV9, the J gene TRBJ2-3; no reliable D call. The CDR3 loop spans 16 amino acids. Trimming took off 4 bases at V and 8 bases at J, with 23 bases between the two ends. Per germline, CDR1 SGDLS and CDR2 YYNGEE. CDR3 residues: CASSKDDAPLGGTQYF. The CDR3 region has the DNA TGTGCCAGCAGCAAAGACGATGCACCGCTCGGCGGTACGCAGTATTTT.

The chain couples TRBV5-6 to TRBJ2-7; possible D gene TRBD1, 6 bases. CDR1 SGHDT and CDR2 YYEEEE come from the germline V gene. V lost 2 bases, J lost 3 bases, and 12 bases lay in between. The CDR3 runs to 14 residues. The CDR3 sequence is CASSFYREIYEQYF. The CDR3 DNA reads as TGTGCCAGCAGCTTTTACAGGGAAATCTACGAGCAGTACTTC.

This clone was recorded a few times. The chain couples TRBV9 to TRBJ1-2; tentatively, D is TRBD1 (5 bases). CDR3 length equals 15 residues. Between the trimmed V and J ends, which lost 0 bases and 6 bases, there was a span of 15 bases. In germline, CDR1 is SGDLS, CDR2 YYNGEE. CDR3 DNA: TGTGCCAGCAGCGTAGTGCCGGGGGTGTCGGATGGCTACACCTTC. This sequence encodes CASSVVPGVSDGYTF.